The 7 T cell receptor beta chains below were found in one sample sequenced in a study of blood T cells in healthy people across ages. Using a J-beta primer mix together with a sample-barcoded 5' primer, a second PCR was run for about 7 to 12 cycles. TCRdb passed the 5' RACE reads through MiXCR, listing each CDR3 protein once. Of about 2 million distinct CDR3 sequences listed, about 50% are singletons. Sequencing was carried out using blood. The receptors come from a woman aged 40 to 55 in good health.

This CDR3 reads CASSSRGLAGATDTQYF. CDR3 coding DNA: TGTGCCAGCAGTTCACGTGGGCTAGCGGGGGCGACAGATACGCAGTATTTT. The J gene is TRBJ2-3, the V gene TRBV12-3 or TRBV12-4; 10 bases agree with TRBD2. This CDR3 region has 17 residues. V was pared by 4 bases and J by 3 bases, with 10 bases of the junction left unmatched.

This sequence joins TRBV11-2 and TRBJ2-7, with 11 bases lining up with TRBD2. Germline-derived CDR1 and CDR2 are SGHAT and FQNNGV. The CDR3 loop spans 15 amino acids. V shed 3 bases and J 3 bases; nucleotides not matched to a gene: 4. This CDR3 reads CASSFWTSGYYEQYF. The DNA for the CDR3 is TGTGCCAGCAGCTTTTGGACTAGCGGGTACTACGAGCAGTACTTC.

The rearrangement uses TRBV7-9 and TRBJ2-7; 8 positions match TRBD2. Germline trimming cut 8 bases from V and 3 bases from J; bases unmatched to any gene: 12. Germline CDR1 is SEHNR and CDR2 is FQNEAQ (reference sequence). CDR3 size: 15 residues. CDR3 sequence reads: CASGPSGSGDYEQYF. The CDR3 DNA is TGTGCCAGCGGGCCTAGCGGGTCGGGCGACTACGAGCAGTACTTC.

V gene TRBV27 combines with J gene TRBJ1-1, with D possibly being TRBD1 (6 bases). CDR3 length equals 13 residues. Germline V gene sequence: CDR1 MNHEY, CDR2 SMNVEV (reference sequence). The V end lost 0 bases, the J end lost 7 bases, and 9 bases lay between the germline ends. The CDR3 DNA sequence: TGTGCCAGCAGTTTATCGTGGACAGTTGAAGCTTTCTTT. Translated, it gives CASSLSWTVEAFF.

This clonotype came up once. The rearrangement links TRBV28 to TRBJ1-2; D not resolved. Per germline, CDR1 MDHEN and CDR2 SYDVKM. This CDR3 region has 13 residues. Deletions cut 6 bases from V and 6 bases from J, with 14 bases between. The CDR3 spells CASSPMAFDGYTF. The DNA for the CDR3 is TGTGCCAGCAGCCCGATGGCATTTGATGGCTACACCTTC.

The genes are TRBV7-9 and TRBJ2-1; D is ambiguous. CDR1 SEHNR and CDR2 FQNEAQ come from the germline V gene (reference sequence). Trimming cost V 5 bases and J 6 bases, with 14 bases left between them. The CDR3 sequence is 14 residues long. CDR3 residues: CASSLVDGRNEQFF. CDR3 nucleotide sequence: TGTGCCAGCAGCCTAGTCGACGGGCGCAATGAGCAGTTCTTC.

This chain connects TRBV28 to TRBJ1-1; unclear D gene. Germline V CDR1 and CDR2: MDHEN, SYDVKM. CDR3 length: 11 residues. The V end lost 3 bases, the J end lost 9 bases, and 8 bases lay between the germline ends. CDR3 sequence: CASSFVSQAFF. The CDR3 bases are TGTGCCAGCAGTTTTGTGAGCCAAGCTTTCTTT. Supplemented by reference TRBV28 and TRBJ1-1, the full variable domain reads DVKVTQSSRYLVKRTGEKVFLECVQDMDHENMFWYRQDPGLGLRLIYFSYDVKMKEKGDIPEGYSVSREKKERFSLILESASTNQTSMYLCASSFVSQAFFGQGTRLTVV.